The 12 T cell receptor beta chains reported below all come from one sample, sequenced in a study of blood T cells in healthy people across ages. A sample-barcoded 5' primer and a J-beta primer mix were used in a second PCR of roughly 7 to 11 cycles. Each CDR3 protein gets one entry after TCRdb re-called the 5' RACE reads with MiXCR. The table records hundreds of thousands of distinct CDR3 sequences, more than 40% of them present only once. Sequencing used blood. Source of these receptors: a woman aged 60-75 years in good health.

The rearrangement joins TRBV2 to TRBJ2-5; D remains unclear. This CDR3 is 12 amino acids long. The germline V and J ends were trimmed by 6 bases and 11 bases, with 16 bases remaining between them. CDR1 and CDR2 from the germline V gene are SNHLY and FYNNEI. Here the CDR3 reads CASRGNWGEQYF. In nucleotides, the CDR3 is TGTGCCAGCAGGGGAAACTGGGGTGAGCAGTACTTC.

The V call is TRBV5-1, the J call TRBJ1-2; weak D call: TRBD1 (6 bases). The CDR3 consists of 15 residues. V lost 4 bases and J lost 2, with 15 bases in between. The germline V gene has CDR1 SGHRS and CDR2 YFSETQ. CDR3 nucleotide sequence: TGCGCCAGCAGCCCCCAGGGGAGACGGAACTATGGCTACACCTTC. Its protein is CASSPQGRRNYGYTF.

The chain links TRBV7-2 to TRBJ2-7, with unresolved D. Germline values: CDR1 SGHTA, CDR2 FQGNSA. This CDR3 has 16 residues. V was clipped by 7 bases and J by 10 bases, with 29 bases between them. CDR3 sequence (DNA): TGTGCCAGCAACCCAGCCAACTGGCGCCTCCAAGAGATCCAGTACTTC. Its translation is CASNPANWRLQEIQYF.

In its sample, this clonotype was seen once. The chain joins TRBV29-1 to TRBJ2-7; possibly TRBD2 for D (6 bases). The V end lost 7 bases, the J end lost 6 bases, and 13 bases lay between the germline ends. CDR3 length: 11 amino acids. Germline loops: CDR1 SQVTM, CDR2 ANQGSEA. The CDR3 sequence: CSGRDRGEQYF. In DNA, the CDR3 is TGCAGCGGGAGGGACCGGGGCGAGCAGTACTTC.

V is TRBV2 and J is TRBJ2-1; 13 nucleotides match TRBD2. Germline trimming cut 4 bases from V and 12 bases from J; bases unmatched to any gene: 15. The CDR3 runs to 17 residues. CDR1 is SNHLY and CDR2 is FYNNEI in the germline V gene. The CDR3 sequence is CASSAWTGTSGISGQFF. Here the CDR3 DNA reads TGTGCCAGCAGTGCCTGGACCGGGACTAGCGGGATTAGTGGGCAGTTCTTC.

The V call is TRBV20-1, the J call TRBJ2-1; the D gene is possibly TRBD2 (6 bases). V lost 3 bases to trimming and J lost 12 bases, with 21 bases between them. CDR1 is DFQATT, CDR2 SNEGSKA, per germline (reference sequence). This CDR3 contains 14 residues. Written as DNA, the CDR3 is TGCAGTGCTAGCTTTTACGGGAGAGACGATGGGCAGTTCTTC. Its protein is CSASFYGRDDGQFF.

This clonotype was recorded at least ten times. V usage is TRBV6-5 and J usage is TRBJ2-5; the match to TRBD1 covers 8 bases. Germline CDR1 MNHEY, CDR2 SVGAGI. The CDR3 contains 13 residues. V dropped 5 bases and J dropped 4; count of bases not matched to a gene: 3. The CDR3 DNA is TGTGCCAGCAGTACGACAGGGGTAGAGACCCAGTACTTC. This gives the protein CASSTTGVETQYF.

This rearrangement joins TRBV4-3 to TRBJ2-7; 9 bases match TRBD1. The CDR3 contains 15 residues. Trimming took 2 bases from V and 0 from J; bases not matched to a gene: 2. Germline CDR1 reads LGHNA; CDR2 reads YSLEER. The CDR3 protein is CASSQQTGGSYEQYF. CDR3 bases: TGCGCCAGCAGCCAACAGACAGGGGGCTCCTACGAGCAGTACTTC.

V gene TRBV7-2 combines with J gene TRBJ2-2; D gene ambiguous. Germline CDR1 is SGHTA and CDR2 is FQGNSA. V lost 4 bases and J 1 base, leaving 4 bases between the germline ends. The CDR3 is made up of 13 amino acids. CDR3 sequence: CASSWENTGELFF. The DNA for the CDR3 is TGTGCCAGCAGCTGGGAGAACACCGGGGAGCTGTTTTTT.

This clonotype was detected a few times. V gene TRBV18 combines with J gene TRBJ2-7; 11 nucleotides agree with TRBD1. With 5 bases clipped from V and 6 bases from J, the junction kept 3 bases outside the gene matches. Looked up from germline, CDR1 is KGHSH and CDR2 is LQKENI. CDR3 length equals 13 residues. The CDR3 sequence is CASSGGTGGEQYF. CDR3 nucleotides: TGTGCCAGCTCAGGCGGGACAGGGGGCGAGCAGTACTTC.

The chain uses TRBV9 and TRBJ2-5, with D perhaps assigned TRBD1 or TRBD2 (7 bases each). TRBJ2-7 matches the DNA end more closely, so the J call is doubtful. The germline CDR1 and CDR2 sequences are SGDLS and YYNGEE. The CDR3 is 16 amino acids. The CDR3 DNA is TGTGCCAGCAGCGTAGGGGAGGGGGCAGGGGCCCACGAGCAGTACTTC. Amino acid sequence: CASSVGEGAGAHEQYF.

J is TRBJ2-1 and V is TRBV28; 8 bases line up with TRBD2. This CDR3 is built from 16 residues. Unmatched junction bases numbered 14, after V lost 6 bases and J lost 7 bases. CDR1 and CDR2 (germline): MDHEN, SYDVKM. The CDR3 reads CASRTGAAGEGNEQFF. CDR3 in DNA: TGTGCCAGCAGGACCGGGGCAGCGGGAGAGGGGAATGAGCAGTTCTTC.